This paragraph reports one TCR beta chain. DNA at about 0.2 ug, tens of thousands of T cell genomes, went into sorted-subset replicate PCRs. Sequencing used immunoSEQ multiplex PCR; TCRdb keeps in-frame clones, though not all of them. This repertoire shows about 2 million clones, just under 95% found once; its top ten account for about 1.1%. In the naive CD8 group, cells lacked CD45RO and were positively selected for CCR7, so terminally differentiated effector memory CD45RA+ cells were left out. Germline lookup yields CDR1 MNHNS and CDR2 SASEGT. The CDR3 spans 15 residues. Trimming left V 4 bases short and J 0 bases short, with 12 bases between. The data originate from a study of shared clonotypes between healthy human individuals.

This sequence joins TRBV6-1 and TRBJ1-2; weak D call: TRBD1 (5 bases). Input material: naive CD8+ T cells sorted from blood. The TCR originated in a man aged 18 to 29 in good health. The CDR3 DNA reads TGTGCCAGCAGTGGAGGGGACGGAGCTAACTATGGCTACACCTTC. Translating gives CASSGGDGANYGYTF.